These 24 T cell receptor beta chains share one sample of origin, sequenced in a study of CD8 T cells in Susac syndrome. An input of about 0.5 to 1 ug of RNA was subjected to reverse transcription using random hexamers. MiXCR, applied by TCRdb to the immunoSEQ multiplex PCR reads, yields one record per CDR3 protein. The table lists around 270,000 distinct CDR3 sequences, approximately 89% of them singletons. Sequencing used CD8+ T cells from PBMCs. The source of these receptors is a human donor with multiple sclerosis.

V usage is TRBV3-1 and J usage is TRBJ2-1; no definite D call. The V end lost 4 bases, the J end lost 8 bases, and 9 bases lay between the germline ends. The CDR3 contains 12 residues. Germline CDR1 and CDR2: LGHDT and YNNKEL (reference sequence). The CDR3 region has the DNA TGTGCCAGCAGCCGGCCCCGTGATGAGCAGTTCTTC. The encoded protein is CASSRPRDEQFF.

This rearrangement joins TRBV9 to TRBJ2-7, with 8 bases lining up with TRBD2. Germline V gene lookup returns CDR1 SGDLS and CDR2 YYNGEE. The CDR3 consists of 14 residues. Trimming cost V 4 bases and J 2 bases; bases outside gene matches: 5. CDR3 bases: TGTGCCAGCAGCATTAGCGGGGAGGCCTACGAGCAGTACTTC. Protein: CASSISGEAYEQYF. The full variable domain, rest sourced from reference TRBV9 and TRBJ2-7, is DSGVTQTPKHLITATGQRVTLRCSPRSGDLSVYWYQQSLDQGLQFLIQYYNGEERAKGNILERFSAQQFPDLHSELNLSSLELGDSALYFCASSISGEAYEQYFGPGTRLTVT.

The genes are TRBV9 and TRBJ2-7; 10 bases align to TRBD1. The J segment lost 5 bases and the V segment lost 0 bases, leaving 8 bases of the junction unmatched. This CDR3 is built from 16 residues. From germline, CDR1 is SGDLS and CDR2 YYNGEE. This chain's CDR3 is CASSVGQGAKSHEQYF. The DNA of the CDR3 is TGTGCCAGCAGCGTAGGACAGGGGGCGAAATCCCACGAGCAGTACTTC.

The chain employs TRBV18 and TRBJ2-4, with TRBD2 identical over 9 bases. Trimming at V came to 2 bases and at J to 9 bases, leaving 2 bases not matched to a gene. Per the germline V gene, CDR1 is KGHSH and CDR2 is LQKENI. CDR3 length: 13 residues. The CDR3 DNA is TGTGCCAGCTCACCAGAGCGGGGGGCCATTCAGTACTTC. It yields the protein CASSPERGAIQYF.

The chain recombines TRBV30 with TRBJ1-1, with TRBD1 as a possible D gene (5 bases). Trimming shortened V by 3 bases and J by 4 bases, and 18 bases separated the two germline ends. The length of the CDR3 is 15 residues. Looked up from germline, CDR1 is GTSNPN and CDR2 is SVGIG (reference sequence). The CDR3: CAWSSPSSRGTEAFF. Written as DNA, the CDR3 is TGTGCCTGGAGCTCGCCCAGTTCGAGGGGCACTGAAGCTTTCTTT.

V is TRBV4-2 and J is TRBJ2-5; tentative D call: TRBD1 (6 bases). The CDR3 length is 15 residues. With 0 bases removed from V and 2 bases from J, the gap between germline ends came to 10 bases. Germline V gene data show CDR1 as LGHNA and CDR2 as YNFKEQ. CDR3 residues: CASSQDGGWQETQYF. The CDR3 DNA is TGTGCCAGCAGCCAAGATGGGGGCTGGCAAGAGACCCAGTACTTC.

The J gene is TRBJ1-4, the V gene TRBV10-3, with a possible D match to TRBD1 (6 bases). V was clipped by 0 bases and J by 2 bases, with 7 bases between them. CDR1 ENHRY and CDR2 SYGVKD come from the germline V gene. The CDR3 has 15 amino acids. DNA for the CDR3: TGTGCCATCAGTGAGTCAGGACAGACTAATGAAAAACTGTTTTTT. This sequence encodes CAISESGQTNEKLFF.

This clonotype was seen a single time. The chain employs TRBV5-1 and TRBJ2-4; 9 positions match TRBD1. V lost 3 bases to trimming and J lost 8 bases; unmatched junction nucleotides: 9. CDR1 is SGHRS and CDR2 is YFSETQ in the germline V gene. The CDR3 has 15 residues. The CDR3 DNA reads as TGCGCCAGCAGCTCTTCCACAGGGACAGGGTACATTCAGTACTTC. This encodes CASSSSTGTGYIQYF.

The CDR3 DNA reads as TGTGCCAGCAGCCCCGGTGTACGCACTGAAGCTTTCTTT. Protein product: CASSPGVRTEAFF. The V and J genes are TRBV7-9 and TRBJ1-1; D is undetermined. Germline V CDR1 and CDR2: SEHNR, FQNEAQ (reference sequence). V lost 5 bases to trimming and J lost 4 bases, with 11 bases between them. The CDR3 is 13 residues long.

The chain is built from TRBV12-3 or TRBV12-4 and TRBJ2-5; D is unclear. The CDR3 is 14 residues long. Trimming shortened V by 3 bases and J by 1 base, and 9 bases separated the two germline ends. DNA of the CDR3: TGTGCCAGCAGTTTGGATGGAAGCCAAGAGACCCAGTACTTC. Protein product: CASSLDGSQETQYF.

The gene calls are TRBV20-1 and TRBJ2-1; TRBD2 aligns across 11 bases. Looked up from germline, CDR1 is DFQATT and CDR2 is SNEGSKA (reference sequence). The CDR3 is 18 amino acids. The V segment lost 3 bases and the J segment 1 base; nucleotides outside the gene matches: 11. The CDR3: CSASGGLAGRLSYNEQFF. In DNA, the CDR3 is TGCAGTGCTAGCGGCGGACTAGCGGGCCGACTATCCTACAATGAGCAGTTCTTC.

The chain recombines TRBV4-2 with TRBJ1-1; maybe TRBD1 (6 bases). Trimming pared 0 bases from V and 0 bases from J, leaving 14 bases between. This CDR3 has 17 residues. CDR1 LGHNA and CDR2 YNFKEQ come from the germline V gene. The CDR3: CASSQEGPGAMNTEAFF. DNA of the CDR3: TGTGCCAGCAGCCAAGAAGGTCCAGGGGCCATGAACACTGAAGCTTTCTTT.

The CDR3 reads CASSPIAGGIYNEQFF. Written as DNA, the CDR3 is TGCGCCAGCAGCCCCATAGCGGGGGGGATCTACAATGAGCAGTTCTTC. The rearrangement uses TRBV5-1 and TRBJ2-1; 11 bases are shared with TRBD2. Germline CDR1 SGHRS, CDR2 YFSETQ. The CDR3 is 16 amino acids. V shed 4 bases, J shed 3 bases, and the junction held 6 bases outside the gene matches.

The genes are TRBV28 and TRBJ2-5, with D perhaps TRBD2 (5 bases). V lost 10 bases, J lost 2 bases, and 14 bases lay in between. Germline V lookup: CDR1 MDHEN, CDR2 SYDVKM. The CDR3 covers 13 residues. CDR3 amino acids: CANRRRGQETQYF. CDR3 bases: TGTGCCAACCGGCGCCGAGGGCAAGAGACCCAGTACTTC.

The chain uses TRBV20-1 and TRBJ2-7; 9 bases are shared with TRBD1. There are 15 residues in the CDR3. CDR1 DFQATT and CDR2 SNEGSKA come from the germline V gene (reference sequence). Unmatched junction bases numbered 6, after V lost 0 bases and J lost 3 bases. The CDR3: CSARDRDRAGYEQYF. In DNA form, the CDR3 reads TGCAGTGCTAGAGACCGGGACAGGGCCGGCTACGAGCAGTACTTC.

This rearrangement joins TRBV30 to TRBJ2-7; the D call may be TRBD1 or TRBD2 (6 bases each). CDR1 is GTSNPN, CDR2 SVGIG, per germline (reference sequence). V gave up 4 bases and J gave up 6 bases, with 16 bases separating them. This CDR3 is built from 13 residues. CDR3 sequence: CAWTSGGLAEQYF. Here the CDR3 DNA reads TGTGCCTGGACCTCTGGGGGGCTCGCCGAGCAGTACTTC. The full variable domain, with the rest looked up from reference TRBV30 and TRBJ2-7, is SQTIHQWPATLVQPVGSPLSLECTVEGTSNPNLYWYRQAAGRGLQLLFYSVGIGQISSEVPQNLSASRPQDRQFILSSKKLLLSDSGFYLCAWTSGGLAEQYFGPGTRLTVT.

The genes are TRBV6-2 or TRBV6-3 and TRBJ1-2; no reliable D call. This CDR3 is 11 amino acids long. Germline-derived CDR1 and CDR2 are MNHEY and SVGEGT. The V gene lost 2 bases and the J gene lost 5 bases, with 3 bases spanning the gap. The CDR3 sequence: CASSYDYGYTF. DNA of the CDR3: TGTGCCAGCAGTTACGATTATGGCTACACCTTC.

The gene calls are TRBV6-2 or TRBV6-3 and TRBJ2-1; D call uncertain. Trimming cost V 3 bases and J 4 bases, with 7 bases left between them. The CDR3 is 13 residues long. CDR1 is MNHEY and CDR2 is SVGEGT in the germline V gene. CDR3 DNA: TGTGCCAGCAGTTATGGAGTTTACAATGAGCAGTTCTTC. As protein: CASSYGVYNEQFF.

J is TRBJ2-1 and V is TRBV29-1, with D possibly matching TRBD2 (6 bases). V lost 3 bases and J 8 bases, leaving 14 bases between the germline ends. CDR1 SQVTM and CDR2 ANQGSEA come from the germline V gene. This CDR3 spans 13 amino acids. The chain's CDR3 is CSVDAGRGYEQFF. The CDR3, as DNA: TGCAGCGTTGACGCGGGGAGAGGCTATGAGCAGTTCTTC.

The V call is TRBV12-3 or TRBV12-4, the J call TRBJ2-1; the match to TRBD2 covers 13 bases. Trimming at V came to 6 bases and at J to 3 bases, leaving 11 bases not matched to a gene. CDR3 length equals 18 residues. The CDR3 bases are TGTGCCAGCAGCCCCGGGACTAGCGGGATGGGACACTACAATGAGCAGTTCTTC. This translates into CASSPGTSGMGHYNEQFF.

V and J are TRBV7-9 and TRBJ1-6; no firm D call. V lost 4 bases to trimming and J lost 14 bases, with 15 bases between them. Germline CDR1 reads SEHNR; CDR2 reads FQNEAQ (reference sequence). This CDR3 is 13 amino acids long. CDR3 coding DNA: TGTGCCAGCAGCTCTGGTGTGATGGGAACCCTCCACTTT. Its protein is CASSSGVMGTLHF.

V is TRBV6-2 or TRBV6-3 and J is TRBJ2-2, with 7 bases identical to TRBD2. Trimming removed 7 bases from V and 1 base from J; junction bases left unmatched: 21. Per the germline V gene, CDR1 is MNHEY and CDR2 is SVGEGT. The CDR3 sequence is 20 residues long. The CDR3 is CASTPGLAGARPRNTGELFF. In DNA, the CDR3 is TGTGCCAGCACCCCTGGGTTGGCGGGAGCGCGACCAAGGAACACCGGGGAGCTGTTTTTT.

The J gene is TRBJ2-1, the V gene TRBV20-1; D possibly corresponds to TRBD2 (5 bases). The CDR3 runs to 14 residues. Trimming took off 5 bases at V and 0 bases at J, with 11 bases between the two ends. Germline V lookup: CDR1 DFQATT, CDR2 SNEGSKA (reference sequence). In nucleotides, the CDR3 is TGCAGTGCTCCGGCGGGTAGCTCCTACAATGAGCAGTTCTTC. Translating it yields CSAPAGSSYNEQFF.

Here the CDR3 DNA reads TGCAGTGCTAGAGAATTCATTTCAGGGGTCAATTCACCCCTCCACTTT. It is translated as CSAREFISGVNSPLHF. This chain links TRBV20-1 with TRBJ1-6, with D maybe TRBD1 (6 bases). CDR1 and CDR2 (germline): DFQATT, SNEGSKA (reference sequence). With 0 bases removed from V and 7 bases from J, the gap between germline ends came to 16 bases. The CDR3 loop spans 16 amino acids.